This T cell receptor (beta chain) originates from a study of Graves' ophthalmopathy and Graves' hyperthyroidism. Study findings and constraints: Most expanded thyroid clonotypes above 0.001 frequency also appeared in blood.

As regards this clonotype: Its target is unknown.

Trimming cost V 3 bases and J 3 bases, with 23 bases left between them. The CDR3 extends over 19 amino acids. Looked up from germline, CDR1 is SGHAT and CDR2 is FQNNGV. The TCR beta CDR3 regions underwent amplification from RNA transcripts. HTBI-primed RT-PCR formed the first round, and a multiplex PCR formed the second. TCRdb re-called the multiplex PCR reads with MiXCR, one entry per CDR3 protein. The table includes about 420,000 distinct CDR3 sequences, approximately 21% detected once. The receptor was isolated from a young woman with stable Graves' hyperthyroidism. Sequences were obtained from peripheral blood. This chain connects TRBV11-2 to TRBJ2-2, with D possibly matching TRBD2 (7 bases). The CDR3 sequence is CASSFPRGGRERDTGELFF. CDR3 DNA sequence: TGTGCCAGCAGCTTCCCAAGGGGGGGGCGGGAGAGGGACACCGGGGAGCTGTTTTTT.